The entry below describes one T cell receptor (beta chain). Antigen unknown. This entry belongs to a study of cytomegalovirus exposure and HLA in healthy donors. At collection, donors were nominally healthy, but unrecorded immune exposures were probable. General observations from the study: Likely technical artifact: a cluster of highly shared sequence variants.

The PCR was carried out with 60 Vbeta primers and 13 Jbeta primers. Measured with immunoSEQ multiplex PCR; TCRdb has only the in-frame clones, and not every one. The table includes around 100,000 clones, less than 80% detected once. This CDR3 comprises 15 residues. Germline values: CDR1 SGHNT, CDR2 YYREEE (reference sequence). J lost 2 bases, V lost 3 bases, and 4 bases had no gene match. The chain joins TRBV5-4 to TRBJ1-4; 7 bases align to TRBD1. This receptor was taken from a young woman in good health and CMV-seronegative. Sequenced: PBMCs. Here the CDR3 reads CASSSGQSTNEKLFF. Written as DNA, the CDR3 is TGTGCCAGCAGCTCGGGACAGTCCACTAATGAAAAACTGTTTTTT.